This T cell receptor beta chain was captured in a study of regulatory T cells in long-lasting Graves disease. Study information: Persistence in Graves' disease required over 5 years of antithyroid drugs plus positive TSH receptor antibodies.

This clonotype was seen ten or more times. What it binds is not known. Both iRepertoire HTBI primers and Arm-PCR of CDR3 regions were used to build the TCR beta libraries. Per the authors' pipeline: Throughout the samples, researchers identified some 57 TRBV and roughly 13 TRBJ segments. In TCRdb, the multiplex PCR reads were re-called with MiXCR into one record per CDR3 protein. TCRdb, not the authors, supplied the V and J calls. There are about 470,000 distinct CDR3 sequences in the sample; roughly 21% occur only once, and 7% to 9% lies in the top ten. V was shortened by 4 bases and J by 2 bases, with 15 bases between the two germline ends. Germline CDR1 reads MNHNS; CDR2 reads SASEGT. This CDR3 has 16 amino acids. Overall study findings and caveats: Persistent disease exhibited a predilection for TRBV28, TRBJ1-2 and TRBJ2-5. The number of shared public clonotypes was higher in persistent patients (around 2,700) than new patients (about 910).

Indicated time point: persistent/refractory GD, antithyroid drugs over 5 years with positive TRAb. From PBMCs, RNA was extracted and then used to make the TCR library. The source is a female donor with Graves disease. The sequencing here drew on peripheral blood mononuclear cells (PBMCs), taken when the disease was refractory, from a patient treated with antithyroid drugs. The V call is TRBV6-1, the J call TRBJ1-5; D might be TRBD1 (6 bases). CDR3 region: CASSGGGPLGNQPQHF. For the CDR3, the DNA is TGTGCCAGCAGTGGCGGGGGCCCCTTGGGCAATCAGCCCCAGCATTTT.